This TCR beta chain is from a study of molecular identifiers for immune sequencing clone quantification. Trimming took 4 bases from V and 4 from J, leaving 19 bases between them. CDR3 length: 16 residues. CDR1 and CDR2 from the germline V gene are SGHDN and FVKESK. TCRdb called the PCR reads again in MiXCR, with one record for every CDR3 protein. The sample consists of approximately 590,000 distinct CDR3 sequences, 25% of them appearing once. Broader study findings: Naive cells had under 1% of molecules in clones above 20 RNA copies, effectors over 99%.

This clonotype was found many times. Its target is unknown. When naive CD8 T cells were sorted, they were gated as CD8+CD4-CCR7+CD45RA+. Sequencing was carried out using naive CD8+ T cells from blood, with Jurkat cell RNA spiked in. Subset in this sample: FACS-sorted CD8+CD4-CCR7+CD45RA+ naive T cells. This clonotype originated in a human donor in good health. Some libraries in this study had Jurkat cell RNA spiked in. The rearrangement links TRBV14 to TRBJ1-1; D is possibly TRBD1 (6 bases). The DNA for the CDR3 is TGTGCCAGCAGCCCCCGAGGTGGGGGCACGGGCACTGAAGCTTTCTTT. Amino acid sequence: CASSPRGGGTGTEAFF.